A single sample gave rise to the 18 T cell receptor beta chains below, sequenced in a study of blood T cell repertoires in COVID-19. Libraries were prepared by immunoSEQ multiplex PCR; TCRdb keeps only in-frame clonotypes and omits some of them. The table shows 200,000 to 250,000 clones, with 82% occurring only once. Sequenced sample: peripheral blood. Receptors originate from a woman of 80 years or more with COVID-19, enrolled during active disease.

This clone was counted a single time. The chain joins TRBV3-1 (or the pseudogene TRBV3-2) to TRBJ1-1; 9 bases agree with TRBD1. Germline loops: CDR1 LGHDT, CDR2 YNNKEL (reference sequence). J gave up 1 base and V 2 bases, and 2 bases lay outside the gene matches. This CDR3 contains 15 residues. The CDR3 DNA is TGTGCCAGCAGCCAATGGGACAGGGAGAACACTGAAGCTTTCTTT. Amino acid sequence: CASSQWDRENTEAFF.

This clone was seen a few times. As DNA, the CDR3 is TGTGCCAGCAGCTTGGATGGAGCTAACTATGGCTACACCTTC. It specifies CASSLDGANYGYTF. V is TRBV5-5 and J is TRBJ1-2; D is undetermined. The V end was cut by 0 bases, the J end by 0 bases, with 6 bases between. The V gene's germline CDR1 is SGHKS and CDR2 YYEKEE (reference sequence). This CDR3 region has 14 residues.

This chain connects TRBV5-4 to TRBJ2-1; a possible D gene is TRBD1 (6 bases). The germline CDR1 and CDR2 sequences are SGHNT and YYREEE (reference sequence). V was clipped by 4 bases and J by 10 bases, with 9 bases between them. This CDR3 region has 11 residues. The CDR3 coding sequence is TGTGCCAGCAGCAGGGACACAGAGCAGTTCTTC. Its protein product is CASSRDTEQFF.

The chain joins TRBV5-1 to TRBJ1-2, with a possible D match to TRBD1 (6 bases). The length of the CDR3 is 13 residues. The V gene lost 7 bases and the J gene lost 6 bases, with 16 bases spanning the gap. Germline V CDR1 and CDR2: SGHRS, YFSETQ. This chain's CDR3 is CASADSSYNGYTF. CDR3 bases: TGCGCCAGCGCGGACAGCAGTTACAATGGCTACACCTTC. The full variable domain, in which reference TRBV5-1 and TRBJ1-2 provide the parts outside the CDR3, is KAGVTQTPRYLIKTRGQQVTLSCSPISGHRSVSWYQQTPGQGLQFLFEYFSETQRNKGNFPGRFSGRQFSNSRSEMNVSTLELGDSALYLCASADSSYNGYTFGSGTRLTVV.

The chain couples TRBV21-1 to TRBJ2-7; TRBD1, the table's D call, was not compared with the DNA. TRBV21-1 is a pseudogene. The CDR3 is made up of 15 amino acids. The DNA for the CDR3 is TGTGCCAGCAGCAAAGTCGGAGGCAGGGGGCGGGAGCAGTACTTC. As protein: CASSKVGGRGREQYF.

The rearrangement links TRBV28 to TRBJ2-1; 7 bases align to TRBD2. The germline CDR1 and CDR2 sequences are MDHEN and SYDVKM. This CDR3 spans 16 amino acids. V lost 6 bases, J lost 6 bases, and 14 bases stayed unmatched. CDR3 DNA sequence: TGTGCCAGCAGCGTCCACTTAGCGGGCCGGGTCAATGAGCAGTTCTTC. This gives the protein CASSVHLAGRVNEQFF.

This chain links TRBV2 with TRBJ2-7; 10 bases match TRBD2. This CDR3 comprises 14 residues. Trimming cost V 5 bases and J 5 bases; bases outside gene matches: 6. Germline V gene data show CDR1 as SNHLY and CDR2 as FYNNEI. The CDR3 nucleotides are TGTGCCAGCAGTAGATTGCTAGCGGGAGACGAGCAGTACTTC. Protein product: CASSRLLAGDEQYF.

The chain combines TRBV5-1 with TRBJ1-6; tentative D call: TRBD1 (6 bases). CDR3 length equals 14 residues. Trimming took 3 bases from V and 7 from J, leaving 11 bases between them. Germline CDR1 is SGHRS and CDR2 is YFSETQ. The CDR3 nucleotides are TGCGCCAGCAGCTCCCTAGGACAGAATTCACCCCTCCACTTT. As protein: CASSSLGQNSPLHF.

This clone was detected once. The chain uses TRBV14 and TRBJ1-6; 7 bases match TRBD1. The CDR3 runs 17 residues. Germline loops: CDR1 SGHDN, CDR2 FVKESK. Trimming took 4 bases from V and 10 from J; bases not matched to a gene: 16. CDR3 nucleotide sequence: TGTGCCAGCAGCCCTTTTTCAGGGGGTTTTCGGGAGTCACCCCTCCACTTT. This encodes CASSPFSGGFRESPLHF.

Only a few counts were recorded for this clone. The chain uses TRBV5-4 and TRBJ1-4; D is unresolved. CDR1 SGHNT and CDR2 YYREEE come from the germline V gene (reference sequence). With 4 bases removed from V and 8 bases from J, the gap between germline ends came to 9 bases. The CDR3 runs 12 residues. The CDR3 spells CASSLAGEKLFF. DNA for the CDR3: TGTGCCAGCAGCCTGGCCGGGGAAAAACTGTTTTTT.

The rearrangement joins TRBV15 to TRBJ1-4; maybe TRBD1 (5 bases). The CDR3 is made up of 15 amino acids. Germline lookup yields CDR1 LNHNV and CDR2 YYDKDF (reference sequence). Trimming shortened V by 9 bases and J by 0 bases, and 14 bases separated the two germline ends. CDR3 protein: CATNGAGATNEKLFF. In DNA form, the CDR3 reads TGTGCCACAAACGGGGCGGGGGCAACTAATGAAAAACTGTTTTTT. Complete variable domain (other parts from reference TRBV15 and TRBJ1-4): DAMVIQNPRYQVTQFGKPVTLSCSQTLNHNVMYWYQQKSSQAPKLLFHYYDKDFNNEADTPDNFQSRRPNTSFCFLDIRSPGLGDTAMYLCATNGAGATNEKLFFGSGTQLSVL.

This clone was seen just once. V and J are TRBV19 and TRBJ1-1; D gene uncertain. Germline loops: CDR1 LNHDA, CDR2 SQIVND (reference sequence). Trimming pared 4 bases from V and 1 base from J, leaving 7 bases between. The CDR3 sequence is 13 residues long. CDR3 nucleotides: TGTGCCAGTAGTACTTCGGGGAACACTGAAGCTTTCTTT. Its translation: CASSTSGNTEAFF.

The rearrangement links TRBV7-9 to TRBJ1-1; perhaps TRBD1 as D (6 bases). Germline V gene lookup returns CDR1 SEHNR and CDR2 FQNEAQ (reference sequence). The germline V and J ends were trimmed by 5 bases and 10 bases, with 14 bases remaining between them. This CDR3 comprises 12 residues. In nucleotides, the CDR3 is TGTGCCAGCAGCCAGGGCGGCAGGGGAGCTTTCTTT. Encoded protein: CASSQGGRGAFF.

The chain employs TRBV2 and TRBJ1-2, with D unclear. Germline assignment: CDR1 SNHLY and CDR2 FYNNEI. The CDR3 has 11 residues. V dropped 1 base and J dropped 12 bases, with 9 bases sitting between them. DNA for the CDR3: TGTGCCAGCAGTGAAGTTGGTCCTAACACCTTC. This codes for CASSEVGPNTF.

As for this clone: This sample includes further DNA sequences coding for the same CDR3. V and J are TRBV18 and TRBJ2-7; D not resolved. The CDR3 spans 14 residues. Deletions cut 1 base from V and 1 base from J, with 8 bases between. Germline V gives CDR1 KGHSH, CDR2 LQKENI. CDR3 in DNA: TGTGCCAGCTCACCACTTGACACTTCCTACGAGCAGTACTTC. Amino acid sequence: CASSPLDTSYEQYF.

This clone occurred a few times. The chain links TRBV5-5 to TRBJ1-1; D remains ambiguous. Trimming left V 1 base short and J 7 bases short, with 5 bases between. CDR1 is SGHKS and CDR2 is YYEKEE in the germline V gene (reference sequence). The CDR3 totals 11 residues. This chain's CDR3 is CASSLRDEAFF. The DNA of the CDR3 is TGTGCCAGCAGCTTGCGGGATGAAGCTTTCTTT.

This clone occurred a few times. The chain employs TRBV5-4 and TRBJ2-1, with D possibly matching TRBD2 (6 bases). V was cut by 0 bases and J by 9 bases, with 10 bases left in between. Germline lookup yields CDR1 SGHNT and CDR2 YYREEE (reference sequence). This CDR3 has 13 amino acids. The DNA of the CDR3 is TGTGCCAGCAGCTTGGATAGTAGCGGTGAGCAGTTCTTC. Encoded protein: CASSLDSSGEQFF.

This chain links TRBV18 with TRBJ2-7; tentatively, D is TRBD2 (5 bases). CDR3 size: 15 residues. Germline V gene lookup returns CDR1 KGHSH and CDR2 LQKENI. Between the trimmed V and J ends, which lost 3 bases and 2 bases, there was a span of 14 bases. DNA of the CDR3: TGTGCCAGCTCACCCATTGTCGGGAAGACCTACGAGCAGTACTTC. Protein product: CASSPIVGKTYEQYF. The variable domain in full, completed from reference TRBV18 and TRBJ2-7, reads NAGVMQNPRHLVRRRGQEARLRCSPMKGHSHVYWYRQLPEEGLKFMVYLQKENIIDESGMPKERFSAEFPKEGPSILRIQQVVRGDSAAYFCASSPIVGKTYEQYFGPGTRLTVT.